This TCR beta chain was found in a study of T cell clones after liver transplantation (dated by TCRdb to between 2017 and 2020). Notes on the research overall: The samples were obtained from ITN030ST, a randomized trial that attempted immunosuppression withdrawal within 2 years after liver transplantation. After a pre-transplant mixed lymphocyte reaction, TCRbeta sequencing was used to pinpoint donor-reactive T cell clones, which were subsequently tracked in post-transplant blood. Third party-reactive TCRbeta sequences from pre-transplant MLRs were also identified as an antigen-independent comparator for donor-reactive sequences. Of the eight recipients, a few were HCV-positive, while the remaining recipients had been transplanted for non-autoimmune, non-viral indications. Until randomization at 12-24 months post-transplant, subjects were given standard immunosuppression, with no induction therapy. Tolerance was defined as complete immunosuppression withdrawal for at least one year with no rise in liver enzymes beyond twice the upper limit of normal. Blood samples were collected pre-transplant, pre-randomization before withdrawal, and post-randomization after either complete withdrawal or failed withdrawal. The studied cohort comprised 8 liver transplant recipients, 3 classified as tolerant and 5 as non-tolerant.

Thawed unstimulated PBMCs were stained for CD3, CD4 and CD8 and FACS-sorted into CD3+CD4+ and CD3+CD8+ populations. Randomization to immunosuppression withdrawal applied to every one of the 8 studied subjects. Genomic DNA was isolated with the Qiagen DNeasy Blood and Tissue Kit. High-throughput TCRbeta CDR3 sequencing of frozen genomic DNA was performed by immunoSEQ, including PCR amplification, mapping, bias correction and internal controls. Per the original workflow: Only productive rearrangements were retained, with each unique TCRbeta sequence defined by its CDR3 nucleotide sequence together with its V and J gene. A sequence counted as donor-reactive only if the sequence showed at least 5-fold expansion in CFSE-low cells compared with unstimulated pre-transplant cells and had a frequency of at least 0.01%. Per-subject minimum frequency thresholds, based on the lowest-template unstimulated sample, ensured at least 90% detection power. Jensen-Shannon divergence between the top 1000 TCRbeta sequences post- versus pre-transplant served as the measure of repertoire turnover. Changes in detection of donor-reactive sequences were tested with two-sided Fisher's exact tests. In its TCRdb copy, this immuneACCESS table keeps in-frame sequences only and misses some clones. Where compared with another copy, unresolved V genes explain less than half of these, and the others have no known cause. For V, J and clone size, that table is used; D and trimming come from the DNA. The sample table lists 45,000 or so clones, 86% of them with a count of one. Roughly 2.7% of the sample is held by the ten biggest clonotypes.

This clone was seen a single time. The antigen it recognizes is unknown. No much larger clone exists at a distance of one base, and base qualities are not known. Results and caveats for the whole study, not just this receptor: Conclusions were preliminary, limited by small, heterogeneous patient numbers and non-standardized post-transplant time points. When repertoire turnover was accounted for, significantly reduced detection of donor-reactive sequences was found in 7 of 8 subjects for CD4 and in 8 of 8 subjects for CD8. A greater decline was seen for donor-reactive sequences than for third party-reactive sequences, suggesting partial antigen-specific deletion unrelated to withdrawal success. Low numbers of available donor cells limited the measurable donor-reactive repertoire in a couple of subjects. Without allograft tissue specimens, donor-reactive T cells may have migrated into the graft rather than being deleted. In most of the 8 subjects, regardless of tolerance or HCV status, circulating donor-reactive CD4 TCRbeta sequences dropped significantly post-transplant.

The CDR3 goes from the cysteine to the phenylalanine over 14 residues. CDR3 DNA is the only sequence kept; it has 42 bases, read in frame from the first base. A distance of 12 bases separates the germline ends of V and J, which lose 1 base and 8 bases respectively. In the germline V gene, CDR1 corresponds to SGHTA and CDR2 to FQGNSA. The origin of this receptor is a human patient who received a liver transplant. The graft donor may be the source of some T cells after a transplant. The chain joins TRBV7-2 to TRBJ2-1, with TRBD2 as a weak D call on 5 bases. This sample comprised CD4+ T cells from blood, obtained 24 months after liver transplant. The CDR3 is CASSLVTAEDEQFF. The DNA reads TGTGCCAGCAGCTTAGTTACAGCGGAAGATGAGCAGTTCTTC.